The 20 T cell receptor beta chains reported below all come from one sample, sequenced in a study of blood T cell repertoires in COVID-19. Sequencing was performed with immunoSEQ multiplex PCR; in TCRdb, only in-frame clones are kept and a portion is missing. The sample holds roughly 260,000 clones, about 89% seen once. The sequenced sample consisted of peripheral blood. These receptors were collected from a woman aged 50 to 65 with acute or convalescent COVID-19.

The V and J genes are TRBV6-2 or TRBV6-3 and TRBJ1-6; D is possibly TRBD1 (6 bases). This CDR3 has 16 amino acids. The V end was cut by 4 bases, the J end by 10 bases, with 20 bases between. The V gene's germline CDR1 is MNHEY and CDR2 SVGEGT. CDR3 nucleotide sequence: TGTGCCAGCAGTTCCTGGGCAGGGACGGGGGGCTCACCCCTCCACTTT. Amino acids: CASSSWAGTGGSPLHF.

The chain employs TRBV28 and TRBJ2-7; TRBD1 agrees at 9 bases. The CDR3 consists of 14 residues. The germline gives CDR1 MDHEN, CDR2 SYDVKM. V was pared by 5 bases and J by 3 bases, with 5 bases of the junction left unmatched. The CDR3 DNA follows: TGTGCCAGCAGTACCGGGACAGGGTACTACGAGCAGTACTTC. It encodes CASSTGTGYYEQYF.

The rearrangement uses TRBV4-3 and TRBJ2-1; 9 bases match TRBD2. The CDR3 has 15 residues. Trimming at V came to 0 bases and at J to 14 bases, leaving 11 bases not matched to a gene. CDR1 is LGHNA and CDR2 is YSLEER in the germline V gene. CDR3 bases: TGCGCCAGCAGCCAAGAAACCGGGAGCGGGAGGAAGGAGTTCTTC. Amino acid sequence: CASSQETGSGRKEFF.

This clone was seen a single time. V gene TRBV13 combines with J gene TRBJ1-3; no clear D. CDR1 and CDR2 from the germline V gene are PRHDT and FYEKMQ (reference sequence). The CDR3 consists of 17 residues. V dropped 0 bases and J dropped 1 base, with 13 bases sitting between them. As DNA, the CDR3 is TGTGCCAGCAGCTTAGGCGCTGGCAGGCCGTCTGGAAACACCATATATTTT. It is translated as CASSLGAGRPSGNTIYF.

The J gene is TRBJ1-3, the V gene TRBV5-1; 8 bases map to TRBD1. This CDR3 is built from 15 residues. CDR1 and CDR2 (germline): SGHRS, YFSETQ. V shed 4 bases, J shed 0 bases, and the junction held 3 bases outside the gene matches. The CDR3 here is CASSAGQGSGNTIYF. CDR3 nucleotides: TGCGCCAGCAGCGCTGGACAGGGCTCTGGAAACACCATATATTTT.

V is TRBV5-1 and J is TRBJ1-2; TRBD1 matches 9 bases. The CDR3 extends over 15 amino acids. With 1 base clipped from V and 4 bases from J, the junction kept 5 bases outside the gene matches. CDR1 and CDR2 from the germline V gene are SGHRS and YFSETQ. As DNA, the CDR3 is TGCGCCAGCAGCTTGACAGGGGGCGCCAGCTATGGCTACACCTTC. This sequence encodes CASSLTGGASYGYTF.

The chain combines TRBV16 with TRBJ1-4; 9 bases map to TRBD1. The V gene end was trimmed by 2 bases and the J gene end by 8 bases; junction bases not matched to a gene: 6. The CDR3 is 15 residues long. From germline, CDR1 is KGHSY and CDR2 FQNENV. CDR3 coding DNA: TGTGCCAGCAGCCAAAGCGGGACAGGGAGGGAAAAACTGTTTTTT. Amino acids: CASSQSGTGREKLFF.

V is TRBV27 and J is TRBJ1-2; TRBD1 is a possible D gene (6 bases). The germline V gene has CDR1 MNHEY and CDR2 SMNVEV (reference sequence). CDR3 size: 13 residues. V was clipped by 3 bases and J by 7 bases, with 12 bases between them. The CDR3 DNA is TGTGCCAGCAGTTTTACAGGGTCTCCTGGCTACACCTTC. Amino acid sequence: CASSFTGSPGYTF.

The CDR3 DNA sequence: TGTGCCAGCAGTTTATTTGCCGCTACCTCCTACGAGCAGTACTTC. The encoded protein is CASSLFAATSYEQYF. The V and J genes are TRBV27 and TRBJ2-7; D gene uncertain. V gave up 1 base and J gave up 0 bases, with 10 bases separating them. Germline lookup yields CDR1 MNHEY and CDR2 SMNVEV (reference sequence). This CDR3 is 15 amino acids long.

The J gene is TRBJ2-7, the V gene TRBV4-1; 7 bases agree with TRBD1. The junction had 7 bases not matched to a gene; V was cut back by 0 bases and J by 2 bases. The germline V gene has CDR1 MGHRA and CDR2 YSYEKL. CDR3 length: 16 amino acids. Here the CDR3 reads CASSQDPTGYPYEQYF. As DNA, the CDR3 is TGCGCCAGCAGCCAAGATCCGACAGGGTATCCCTACGAGCAGTACTTC.

V usage is TRBV4-2 and J usage is TRBJ1-4; D unresolved. Germline CDR1 and CDR2: LGHNA and YNFKEQ. The CDR3 has 12 amino acids. Trimming cost V 2 bases and J 14 bases, with 12 bases left between them. The CDR3 DNA reads TGTGCCAGCAGCCAATCCCAAGGAGATCTGTTTTTT. Protein: CASSQSQGDLFF.

The chain carries TRBV28 and TRBJ1-3; D gene unclear. Germline CDR1 reads MDHEN; CDR2 reads SYDVKM. Trimming left V 3 bases short and J 0 bases short, with 15 bases between. The CDR3 runs to 17 residues. DNA for the CDR3: TGTGCCAGCAGTTTTTTGGGCGCAGTTCACTCTGGAAACACCATATATTTT. This encodes CASSFLGAVHSGNTIYF.

The count of this clone is one. The chain is built from TRBV7-2 and TRBJ2-6; possibly TRBD1 for D (5 bases). V shed 2 bases and J shed 2 bases, with 7 bases lying between them. CDR1 is SGHTA, CDR2 FQGNSA, per germline. This CDR3 has 15 residues. The CDR3: CASSLRRAGANVLTF. CDR3 nucleotide sequence: TGTGCCAGCAGCTTACGCAGGGCTGGGGCCAACGTCCTGACTTTC. Looking up the rest from reference TRBV7-2 and TRBJ2-6 gives the full variable domain: GAGVSQSPSNKVTEKGKDVELRCDPISGHTALYWYRQSLGQGLEFLIYFQGNSAPDKSGLPSDRFSAERTGGSVSTLTIQRTQQEDSAVYLCASSLRRAGANVLTFGAGSRLTVL.

About this clone itself: Other DNA sequences in the sample encode the same CDR3. J is TRBJ2-7 and V is TRBV18; TRBD1 matches at 7 bases. From germline, CDR1 is KGHSH and CDR2 LQKENI. J gave up 5 bases and V 6 bases, and 4 bases lay outside the gene matches. The CDR3 runs 12 residues. The CDR3 is CASSQDRDEQYF. The CDR3 coding sequence is TGTGCCAGCTCGCAAGACAGGGACGAGCAGTACTTC.

The V and J genes are TRBV28 and TRBJ1-3; D uncertain. The CDR3 length is 14 residues. Germline lookup yields CDR1 MDHEN and CDR2 SYDVKM. Between the trimmed V and J ends, which lost 1 base and 6 bases, there was a span of 10 bases. The CDR3 coding sequence is TGTGCCAGCAGTTTATCGGGGTCCCCAAACACCATATATTTT. This sequence encodes CASSLSGSPNTIYF.

CDR3: CASSRDRGGYEQYF. CDR3 sequence (DNA): TGTGCCAGCAGTAGGGACAGGGGTGGGTACGAGCAGTACTTC. The rearrangement joins TRBV2 to TRBJ2-7, with 10 bases identical to TRBD1. This CDR3 contains 14 residues. J lost 4 bases, V lost 5 bases, and 5 bases had no gene match. Germline V CDR1 and CDR2: SNHLY, FYNNEI.

The chain carries TRBV4-2 and TRBJ2-5; TRBD2 aligns across 10 bases. V shed 1 base, J shed 2 bases, and the junction held 7 bases outside the gene matches. This CDR3 has 17 amino acids. Germline V CDR1 and CDR2: LGHNA, YNFKEQ. For the CDR3, the DNA is TGTGCCAGCAGCCAAGGTTCCAGCGGGAGGGGTCAAGAGACCCAGTACTTC. Its translation: CASSQGSSGRGQETQYF.

This clone has only one observation. This rearrangement joins TRBV7-2 to TRBJ2-1, with TRBD2 matching 8 bases. This CDR3 comprises 15 residues. The V segment lost 5 bases and the J segment 2 bases; nucleotides outside the gene matches: 5. Germline V CDR1 and CDR2: SGHTA, FQGNSA. In nucleotides, the CDR3 is TGTGCCAGCAGCCATACTAGCGGCACCTACAATGAGCAGTTCTTC. Encoded protein: CASSHTSGTYNEQFF.

The chain has TRBV3-1 (or the pseudogene TRBV3-2) and TRBJ2-7; 9 nucleotides align to TRBD2. Germline V gives CDR1 LGHDT, CDR2 YNNKEL (reference sequence). CDR3 length: 16 residues. The J segment lost 2 bases and the V segment lost 4 bases, leaving 9 bases of the junction unmatched. The CDR3 reads CASSPQSTSGPYEQYF. In DNA, the CDR3 is TGTGCCAGCAGCCCCCAGTCGACTAGCGGTCCCTACGAGCAGTACTTC.

The J gene is TRBJ2-1, the V gene TRBV5-1, with D perhaps TRBD1 (6 bases). CDR1 is SGHRS and CDR2 is YFSETQ in the germline V gene. V was shortened by 7 bases and J by 2 bases, with 10 bases between the two germline ends. The CDR3 contains 13 residues. The CDR3 DNA reads as TGCGCCAGCGGCCAGGGGACCTACAATGAGCAGTTCTTC. It codes for CASGQGTYNEQFF.